This T cell receptor (beta chain) was identified in a study of human versus mouse CDR3 diversity and MHC coevolution. Overall study context: immunoSEQ was reported to reach one in 200,000 T cells sensitivity. Overall study findings and caveats: Two of the three human donors had the lowest clonal inequality.

The CDR3 has 16 residues. Germline V CDR1 and CDR2: MNHNY, SVGAGI (reference sequence). J was trimmed by 2 bases and V by 4 bases; bases with no gene match: 9. With respect to this clone: Antigen: not known.

Here immunoSEQ multiplex PCR was the method, and the copy in TCRdb shows in-frame clones only, minus some. Found here are tens of thousands of clones, 90% to 95% of them singletons; the top ten hold approximately 20%. This chain uses TRBV6-6 with TRBJ2-7; 9 bases match TRBD2. Input material: naive CD4+ T cells from blood. Stated subset: CD45RO-negative CD62L-positive naive CD4 T cells. The sequence was obtained from a person between 55 and 69 years old in good health. The chain's CDR3 is CASSSGAGGIAYEQYF. The CDR3 nucleotides read TGTGCCAGCAGTTCGGGGGCGGGAGGGATTGCCTACGAGCAGTACTTC.